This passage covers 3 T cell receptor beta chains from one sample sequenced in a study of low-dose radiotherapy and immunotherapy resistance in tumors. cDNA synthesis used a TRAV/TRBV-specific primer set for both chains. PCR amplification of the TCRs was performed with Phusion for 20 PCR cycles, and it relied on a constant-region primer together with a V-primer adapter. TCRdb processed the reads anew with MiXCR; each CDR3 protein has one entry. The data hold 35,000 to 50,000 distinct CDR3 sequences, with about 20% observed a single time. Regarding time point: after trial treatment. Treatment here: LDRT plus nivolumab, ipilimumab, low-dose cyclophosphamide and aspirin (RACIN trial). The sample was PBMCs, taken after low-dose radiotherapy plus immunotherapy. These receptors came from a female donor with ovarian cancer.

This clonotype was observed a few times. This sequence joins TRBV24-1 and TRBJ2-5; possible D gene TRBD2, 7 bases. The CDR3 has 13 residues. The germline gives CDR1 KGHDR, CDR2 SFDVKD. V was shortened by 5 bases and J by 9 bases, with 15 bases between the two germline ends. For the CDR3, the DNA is TGTGCCACCAGTGCCCAGGGAGGGGGGGCCCAGTACTTC. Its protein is CATSAQGGGAQYF.

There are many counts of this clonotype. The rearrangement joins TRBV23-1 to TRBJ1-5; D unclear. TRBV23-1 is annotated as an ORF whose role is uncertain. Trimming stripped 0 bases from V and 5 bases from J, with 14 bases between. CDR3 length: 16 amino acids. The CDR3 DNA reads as TGCGCCAGCAGTCAATCGGGTAGGAGAAACGATCAGCCCCAGCATTTT. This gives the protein CASSQSGRRNDQPQHF.

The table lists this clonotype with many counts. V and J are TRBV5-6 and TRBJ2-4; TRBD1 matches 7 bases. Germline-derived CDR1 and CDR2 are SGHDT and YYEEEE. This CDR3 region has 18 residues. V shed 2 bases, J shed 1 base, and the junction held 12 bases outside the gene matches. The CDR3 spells CASSFFVVAGGAKNIQYF. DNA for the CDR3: TGTGCCAGCAGCTTCTTTGTGGTGGCAGGGGGTGCCAAAAACATTCAGTACTTC.